This section outlines one T cell receptor beta chain sequence together with its context. The target antigen is unknown. This specimen belongs to a study of a mutant IDH1 vaccine in newly diagnosed glioma. Whole-study context: Among treated patients, approximately 62% were male and around 40% female, and mean age was about 40 years. Most patients had radiochemotherapy with temozolomide before enrollment; others had one alone. Whole-study results and caveats: The study observed vaccine-induced immune responses in approximately 93% of patients.

Described time point: baseline, week 1 (first vaccination visit). Treatment here: pre-vaccination baseline after standard-of-care therapy. The germline gives CDR1 SQVTM, CDR2 ANQGSEA. Trimming took off 4 bases at V and 3 bases at J, with 16 bases between the two ends. CDR3 length: 14 residues. Assay: immunoSEQ multiplex PCR; the TCRdb copy retains only in-frame clones and omits some. The table includes tens of thousands of clones, roughly 80% detected once. This TCR came from a woman aged 50 to 60 with glioma. V gene TRBV29-1 combines with J gene TRBJ2-7; the D gene is possibly TRBD2 (5 bases). Sequencing was performed on PBMCs, taken from a glioma patient treated with radiotherapy, temozolomide or both. The CDR3 coding sequence is TGCAGCGTTGTAGATCGGGCTAGCCTCTACGAGCAGTACTTC. Translated, it gives CSVVDRASLYEQYF.